What follows are 4 T cell receptor beta chains derived from one specimen sequenced in a study of blood T cell repertoires in COVID-19. Using immunoSEQ multiplex PCR, the repertoire was profiled, and TCRdb retains in-frame clones only, with some absent. The data show about 170,000 clones, with just under 85% seen just once and around 2.7% held by the top ten. The sequenced material came from peripheral blood. All receptors come from a woman older than 75 with COVID-19, enrolled during active disease.

The chain recombines TRBV28 with TRBJ1-4; TRBD1 matches at 7 bases. The ends lost 4 bases at V and 4 bases at J; junction bases unmatched: 3. CDR3 size: 14 residues. In germline, CDR1 is MDHEN, CDR2 SYDVKM. As DNA, the CDR3 is TGTGCCAGCAGTTCGGGACAGTTTAATGAAAAACTGTTTTTT. It specifies CASSSGQFNEKLFF.

The J gene is TRBJ1-1, the V gene TRBV18; 9 bases are shared with TRBD1. CDR1 and CDR2 from the germline V gene are KGHSH and LQKENI. J gave up 4 bases and V 2 bases, and 5 bases lay outside the gene matches. This CDR3 is 15 amino acids long. Here the CDR3 DNA reads TGTGCCAGCTCACCATCGGGACAGGGTAGCACTGAAGCTTTCTTT. This translates into CASSPSGQGSTEAFF.

Many counts were recorded for this clone. In DNA form, the CDR3 reads TGTGCCAGTAGTATAGGGGGACAGCGGGGGCAGCCCCAGCATTTT. It is translated as CASSIGGQRGQPQHF. This chain uses TRBV19 with TRBJ1-5, with 7 bases that match TRBD1. Trimming removed 1 base from V and 7 bases from J; junction bases left unmatched: 7. Germline V gene lookup returns CDR1 LNHDA and CDR2 SQIVND (reference sequence). The length of the CDR3 is 15 residues.

A few counts support this clone. The chain is built from TRBV5-5 and TRBJ2-7, with 8 bases fitting TRBD1. The CDR3 runs to 15 residues. CDR1 and CDR2 (germline): SGHKS, YYEKEE (reference sequence). With V trimmed by 5 bases and J by 4 bases, 11 bases remained unmatched. Here the CDR3 DNA reads TGTGCCAGCAGAATTGGACAGGGCCGGTCTTACGAGCAGTACTTC. This sequence encodes CASRIGQGRSYEQYF.